This TCR beta chain was found in a study of shared clonotypes between healthy human individuals. Study-level background: There were three CD4 naive, three CD4 memory, two CD8 naive and one CD8 memory plates per donor.

Profiling relied on immunoSEQ multiplex PCR, and the TCRdb table lists in-frame clones only, not all of them. The data hold some 2.1 million clones, with roughly 96% observed a single time. Findings and caveats of the study: The study drew on few donors, limiting represented genetic and exposure-history diversity.

Points on this clone: Its antigen is as yet unknown.

Unmatched junction bases numbered 4, after V lost 3 bases and J lost 7 bases. CDR1 and CDR2 from the germline V gene are SGHTA and FQGNSA. This CDR3 region has 13 residues. This TCR was sampled from a man aged 18 to 30 in good health. Sequencing used naive CD4+ T cells sorted from blood. Sample subset: CD45RA+ positively selected. The chain couples TRBV7-2 to TRBJ2-7; 9 bases fit TRBD2. The CDR3 loop reads CASSFSGSREQYF. The CDR3 DNA reads TGTGCCAGCAGCTTTAGCGGGAGTCGGGAGCAGTACTTC.